Below are 8 T cell receptor beta chains sequenced from a single sample in a study of neoadjuvant anti-PD-1 for oral cavity cancer. Time point noted: after neoadjuvant nivolumab, at surgical resection. The protocol was immunoSEQ multiplex PCR, while the TCRdb copy is restricted to in-frame clones and leaves out a portion. In the table there are 63,000 or so clones, roughly nine tenths of which are singletons. The sequences come from PBMCs, collected after nivolumab (anti-PD-1) treatment. The origin of the receptors is a person between 35 and 79 years old with oral cavity squamous cell carcinoma.

The chain has TRBV6-5 and TRBJ1-3; tentative D call: TRBD1 (5 bases). The V and J ends lost 6 bases and 4 bases respectively, with 13 bases between them. The germline gives CDR1 MNHEY, CDR2 SVGAGI. This CDR3 has 14 amino acids. CDR3 nucleotide sequence: TGTGCCAGCAGCCGGGGGAACTCCGGAAACACCATATATTTT. Encoded protein: CASSRGNSGNTIYF.

The chain employs TRBV7-6 and TRBJ2-5; D is unclear. Trimming shortened V by 5 bases and J by 5 bases, and 12 bases separated the two germline ends. CDR1 is SGHVS, CDR2 FNYEAQ, per germline. The length of the CDR3 is 13 residues. CDR3 residues: CASSPVIGETQYF. The CDR3 DNA sequence: TGTGCCAGCAGCCCCGTCATTGGGGAGACCCAGTACTTC.

The chain has TRBV4-2 and TRBJ1-3; tentative D call: TRBD1 (6 bases). Trimming shortened V by 3 bases and J by 4 bases, and 16 bases separated the two germline ends. The CDR3 covers 16 residues. Germline V gene lookup returns CDR1 LGHNA and CDR2 YNFKEQ. This CDR3 is CASSHSLRGRGNTIYF. The CDR3 coding sequence is TGTGCCAGCAGCCATTCCCTGCGGGGGCGGGGAAACACCATATATTTT.

This clone has just one count. V gene TRBV9 combines with J gene TRBJ2-2; unclear D gene. V was trimmed by 3 bases and J by 3 bases, leaving 6 bases between them. The germline V gene has CDR1 SGDLS and CDR2 YYNGEE. The CDR3 contains 13 residues. CDR3 bases: TGTGCCAGCAGCGCCGAGTACACCGGGGAGCTGTTTTTT. This gives the protein CASSAEYTGELFF. The full variable domain, in which reference TRBV9 and TRBJ2-2 provide the parts outside the CDR3, is DSGVTQTPKHLITATGQRVTLRCSPRSGDLSVYWYQQSLDQGLQFLIQYYNGEERAKGNILERFSAQQFPDLHSELNLSSLELGDSALYFCASSAEYTGELFFGEGSRLTVL.

The chain combines TRBV7-3 with TRBJ2-7, with 10 bases that match TRBD2. Germline assignment: CDR1 SGHTA and CDR2 FQGTGA. The CDR3 covers 16 residues. Unmatched junction bases numbered 13, after V lost 5 bases and J lost 6 bases. CDR3 DNA sequence: TGTGCCAGCAGCCTTCATGCTAGCGGGAGCTCCAGCGAGCAGTACTTC. Its protein product is CASSLHASGSSSEQYF.

The V gene is TRBV19, the J gene TRBJ1-3; perhaps TRBD1 as D (6 bases). Germline CDR1 is LNHDA and CDR2 is SQIVND (reference sequence). The CDR3 is made up of 15 amino acids. V lost 6 bases, J lost 0 bases, and 12 bases lay in between. In DNA, the CDR3 is TGTGCCAGTAGCCCACAGGGCCACTCTGGAAACACCATATATTTT. Translation gives CASSPQGHSGNTIYF.

This sequence joins TRBV2 and TRBJ2-3, with D possibly called TRBD1 or TRBD2 (5 bases each). The CDR3 loop spans 16 amino acids. The V end lost 3 bases, the J end lost 2 bases, and 15 bases lay between the germline ends. Looked up from germline, CDR1 is SNHLY and CDR2 is FYNNEI. This CDR3 reads CASSEFGAGPTDTQYF. The CDR3 bases are TGTGCCAGCAGTGAGTTCGGGGCGGGCCCCACAGATACGCAGTATTTT.

The V call is TRBV27, the J call TRBJ2-4, with 7 bases matching TRBD2. The germline V gene encodes CDR1 MNHEY and CDR2 SMNVEV (reference sequence). V gave up 4 bases and J gave up 11 bases; unmatched junction bases: 5. The CDR3 covers 12 residues. The DNA of the CDR3 is TGTGCCAGCAGTTCGGCGGGGGACCTTCAGTACTTC. This sequence encodes CASSSAGDLQYF.